This TCR beta chain was profiled in a study of cytotoxic CD8 clonotypes in ibrutinib-treated CLL. Study as a whole: After median roughly 70 months, roughly 15 stayed in remission, about twelve progressed; responses roughly 24 partial, 2 complete. The response samples were taken once patients had been treated for a median of roughly 12 months, range 6 to 36.

Method: immunoSEQ multiplex PCR; TCRdb's copy keeps in-frame clones and lacks some. The sample has approximately 200,000 clones, about 72% seen once. Germline assignment: CDR1 LNHDA and CDR2 SQIVND (reference sequence). The trim removed 7 bases at V and 6 bases at J, leaving 7 bases unmatched. The CDR3 is 14 residues long. Sample: PBMCs, taken after 24 months of ibrutinib treatment. The genes are TRBV19 and TRBJ1-2; TRBD1 matches at 11 bases. This receptor was obtained from a human donor with chronic lymphocytic leukemia. The CDR3 DNA reads TGTGCCAGTATGGACAGGGGGCTGAGGGATGGCTACACCTTC. It codes for CASMDRGLRDGYTF.